The source of this T cell receptor beta chain is a study of synovial regulatory T cells in juvenile arthritis. Eleven-patient cohort: around eleven active juvenile idiopathic arthritis patients, 3 polyarticular, 8 oligoarticular. TCRdb's copy holds only in-frame clones and misses some; the assay was immunoSEQ multiplex PCR. Listed are about 10,000 clones; 0.35% falls within the top ten. Details on this clone: The antigen remains unidentified.

CDR1 is SGHVS and CDR2 is FQNEAQ in the germline V gene. There are 14 residues in the CDR3. Nucleotide data are not available. Broader study findings: TCR diversity was lower in inflammation-associated blood Treg cells than in other blood Treg cells.

The specimen was Treg cells from blood. Subset indicated: remaining (HLA-DR-negative) circulating blood Treg cells. The sequence derives from a donor aged 2-29 years with juvenile idiopathic arthritis. This chain links TRBV7-8 with TRBJ2-7; the D call of TRBD2 rests on TCRdb alone, since no DNA is present to check it. CDR3 protein: CASSLGGRIFVQYF.